The 6 T cell receptor beta chains below were found in one sample sequenced in a study of shared clonotypes between healthy human individuals. Libraries were prepared by immunoSEQ multiplex PCR; TCRdb keeps only in-frame clonotypes and omits some of them. The sample holds 450,000 to 600,000 clones, around three quarters seen once. Sample: PBMCs. These receptors were obtained from a woman in her thirties or forties in good health. Some clones in this sample may be carry-over from other donors' samples.

The chain uses TRBV9 and TRBJ2-3; a weak D match, TRBD2 (5 bases). This CDR3 region has 16 residues. V lost 5 bases, J lost 1 base, and 17 bases lay in between. The germline gives CDR1 SGDLS, CDR2 YYNGEE. The CDR3 coding sequence is TGTGCCAGCAGGAAAGATGGCGGGCCGGGCACAGATACGCAGTATTTT. Its protein is CASRKDGGPGTDTQYF.

The chain is built from TRBV7-6 and TRBJ2-1; D gene ambiguous. This CDR3 is 14 amino acids long. Looked up from germline, CDR1 is SGHVS and CDR2 is FNYEAQ. V lost 5 bases and J 7 bases, leaving 15 bases between the germline ends. This CDR3 reads CASSPRTQWNEQFF. The CDR3 DNA reads as TGTGCCAGCAGCCCCCGGACCCAATGGAATGAGCAGTTCTTC.

The rearrangement uses TRBV18 and TRBJ1-3; D ambiguous. This CDR3 contains 16 residues. Germline lookup yields CDR1 KGHSH and CDR2 LQKENI. Deletions cut 0 bases from V and 4 bases from J, with 13 bases between. CDR3 amino acids: CASSPPPSKRGNTIYF. For the CDR3, the DNA is TGTGCCAGCTCACCACCGCCCAGCAAGAGAGGAAACACCATATATTTT.

This clone has a single count. This sequence joins TRBV5-4 and TRBJ2-3; 8 bases map to TRBD1. The trim removed 3 bases at V and 2 bases at J, leaving 8 bases unmatched. The CDR3 has 16 residues. The germline V gene has CDR1 SGHNT and CDR2 YYREEE (reference sequence). The CDR3 DNA is TGTGCCAGCAGCTCCCCCCCGGGACAGGACACAGATACGCAGTATTTT. Translating it yields CASSSPPGQDTDTQYF.

The chain has TRBV4-3 and TRBJ2-1; D tentatively fits TRBD1 or TRBD2 (5 bases each). CDR3 size: 14 residues. V was trimmed by 1 base and J by 3 bases, leaving 7 bases between them. The germline V gene encodes CDR1 LGHNA and CDR2 YSLEER. The CDR3 DNA follows: TGCGCCAGCAGCCAAGGGGGGAGCTACAATGAGCAGTTCTTC. Protein sequence: CASSQGGSYNEQFF.

The chain is built from TRBV28 and TRBJ2-2; 10 bases are shared with TRBD2. This CDR3 comprises 18 residues. CDR1 is MDHEN and CDR2 is SYDVKM in the germline V gene. V was clipped by 4 bases and J by 1 base; unmatched bases: 9. In DNA form, the CDR3 reads TGTGCCAGCAGTTCCTTGAAGGCTAGCGGGAGGAACACCGGGGAGCTGTTTTTT. Translation: CASSSLKASGRNTGELFF.